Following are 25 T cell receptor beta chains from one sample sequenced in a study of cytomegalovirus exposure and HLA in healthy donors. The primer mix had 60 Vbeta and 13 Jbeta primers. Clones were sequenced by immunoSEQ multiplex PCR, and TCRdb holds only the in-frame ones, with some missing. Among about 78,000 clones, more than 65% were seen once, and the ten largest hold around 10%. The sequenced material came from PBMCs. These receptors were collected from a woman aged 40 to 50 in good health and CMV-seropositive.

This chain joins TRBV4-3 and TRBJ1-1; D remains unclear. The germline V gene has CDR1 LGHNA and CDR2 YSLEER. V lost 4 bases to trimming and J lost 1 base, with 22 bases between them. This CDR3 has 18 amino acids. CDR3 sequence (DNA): TGCGCCAGCAGCCTAGAATTAGCCGACTTCGGGAGGAACACTGAAGCTTTCTTT. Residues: CASSLELADFGRNTEAFF.

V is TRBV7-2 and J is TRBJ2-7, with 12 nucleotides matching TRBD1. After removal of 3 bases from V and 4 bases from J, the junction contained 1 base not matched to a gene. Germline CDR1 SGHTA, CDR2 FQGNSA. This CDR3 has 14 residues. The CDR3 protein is CASSLGQGAYEQYF. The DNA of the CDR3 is TGTGCCAGCAGCTTGGGACAGGGGGCTTACGAGCAGTACTTC. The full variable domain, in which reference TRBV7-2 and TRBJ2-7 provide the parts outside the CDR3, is GAGVSQSPSNKVTEKGKDVELRCDPISGHTALYWYRQSLGQGLEFLIYFQGNSAPDKSGLPSDRFSAERTGGSVSTLTIQRTQQEDSAVYLCASSLGQGAYEQYFGPGTRLTVT.

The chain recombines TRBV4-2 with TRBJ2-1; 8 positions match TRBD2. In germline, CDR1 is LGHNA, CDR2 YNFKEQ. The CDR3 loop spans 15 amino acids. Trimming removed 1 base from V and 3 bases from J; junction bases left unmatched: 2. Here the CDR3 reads CASSQASGSYNEQFF. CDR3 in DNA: TGTGCCAGCAGCCAAGCAAGCGGGAGCTACAATGAGCAGTTCTTC.

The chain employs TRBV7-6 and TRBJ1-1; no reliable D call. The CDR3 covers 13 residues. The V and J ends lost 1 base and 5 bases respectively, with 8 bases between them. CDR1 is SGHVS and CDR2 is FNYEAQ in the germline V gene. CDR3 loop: CASSLDPTTEAFF. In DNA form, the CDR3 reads TGTGCCAGCAGCTTAGATCCCACAACTGAAGCTTTCTTT.

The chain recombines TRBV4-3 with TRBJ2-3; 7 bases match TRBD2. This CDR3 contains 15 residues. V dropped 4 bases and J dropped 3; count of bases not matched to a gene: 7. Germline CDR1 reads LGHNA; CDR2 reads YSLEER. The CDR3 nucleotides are TGCGCCAGCAGCCCCGGTTGGGGGGGGACAGATACGCAGTATTTT. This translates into CASSPGWGGTDTQYF.

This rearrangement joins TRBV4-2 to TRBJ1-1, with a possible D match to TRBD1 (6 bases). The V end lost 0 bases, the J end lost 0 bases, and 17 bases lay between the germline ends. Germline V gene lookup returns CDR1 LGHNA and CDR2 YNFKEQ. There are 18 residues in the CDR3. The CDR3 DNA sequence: TGTGCCAGCAGCCAAGAGACAAGGGGGTTACAAATGAACACTGAAGCTTTCTTT. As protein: CASSQETRGLQMNTEAFF.

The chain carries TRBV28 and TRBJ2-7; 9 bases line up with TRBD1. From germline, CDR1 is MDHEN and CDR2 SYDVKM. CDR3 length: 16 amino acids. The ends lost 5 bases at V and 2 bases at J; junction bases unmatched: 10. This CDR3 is CASSTRGQGQAYEQYF. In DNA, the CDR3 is TGTGCCAGCAGTACCAGGGGACAGGGCCAGGCCTACGAGCAGTACTTC. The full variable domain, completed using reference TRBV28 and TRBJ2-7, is DVKVTQSSRYLVKRTGEKVFLECVQDMDHENMFWYRQDPGLGLRLIYFSYDVKMKEKGDIPEGYSVSREKKERFSLILESASTNQTSMYLCASSTRGQGQAYEQYFGPGTRLTVT.

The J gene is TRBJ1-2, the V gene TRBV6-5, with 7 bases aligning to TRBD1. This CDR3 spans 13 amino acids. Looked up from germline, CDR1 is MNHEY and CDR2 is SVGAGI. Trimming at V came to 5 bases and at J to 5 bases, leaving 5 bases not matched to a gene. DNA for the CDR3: TGTGCCAGCAGTGTACAGGGGTGGTATGGCTACACCTTC. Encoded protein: CASSVQGWYGYTF.

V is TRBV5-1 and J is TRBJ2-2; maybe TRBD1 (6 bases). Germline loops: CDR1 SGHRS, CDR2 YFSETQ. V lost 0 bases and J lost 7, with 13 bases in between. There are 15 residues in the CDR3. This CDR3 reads CASSLAASRGGELFF. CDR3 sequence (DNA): TGCGCCAGCAGCTTGGCCGCTAGCAGGGGCGGGGAGCTGTTTTTT.

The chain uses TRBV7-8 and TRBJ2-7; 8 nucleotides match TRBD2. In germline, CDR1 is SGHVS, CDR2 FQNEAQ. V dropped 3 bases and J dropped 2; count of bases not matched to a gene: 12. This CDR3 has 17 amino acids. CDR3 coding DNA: TGTGCCAGCAGCTTTCCCAGTACTAGCGGAGAGACCTACGAGCAGTACTTC. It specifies CASSFPSTSGETYEQYF.

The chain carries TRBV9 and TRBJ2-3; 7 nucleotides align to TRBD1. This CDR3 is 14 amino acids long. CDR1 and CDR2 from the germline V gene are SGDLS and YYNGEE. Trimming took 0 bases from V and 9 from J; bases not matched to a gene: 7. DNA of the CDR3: TGTGCCAGCAGCGTAGAGGGGGCAGGGGAGACGCAGTATTTT. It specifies CASSVEGAGETQYF.

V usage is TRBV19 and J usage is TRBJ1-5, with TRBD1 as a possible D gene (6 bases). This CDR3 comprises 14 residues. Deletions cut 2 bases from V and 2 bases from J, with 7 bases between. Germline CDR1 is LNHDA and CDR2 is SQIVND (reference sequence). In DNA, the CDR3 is TGTGCCAGTAGTATACCAGGGGGCAATCAGCCCCAGCATTTT. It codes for CASSIPGGNQPQHF.

CDR3 DNA: TGTGCCAGCAGTAGTCGACAGGCCGGTTATGAAAAACTGTTTTTT. Protein product: CASSSRQAGYEKLFF. This chain connects TRBV6-1 to TRBJ1-4; weak D call: TRBD1 (6 bases). The CDR3 loop spans 15 amino acids. CDR1 is MNHNS, CDR2 SASEGT, per germline. V was shortened by 5 bases and J by 6 bases, with 16 bases between the two germline ends.

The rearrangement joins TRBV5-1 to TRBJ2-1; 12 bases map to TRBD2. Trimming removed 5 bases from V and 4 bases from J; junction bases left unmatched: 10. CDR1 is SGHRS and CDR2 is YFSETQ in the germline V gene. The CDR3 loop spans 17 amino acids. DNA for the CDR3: TGCGCCAGCAGAAACCAAAGGACTAGCGGGAATTACAATGAGCAGTTCTTC. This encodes CASRNQRTSGNYNEQFF.

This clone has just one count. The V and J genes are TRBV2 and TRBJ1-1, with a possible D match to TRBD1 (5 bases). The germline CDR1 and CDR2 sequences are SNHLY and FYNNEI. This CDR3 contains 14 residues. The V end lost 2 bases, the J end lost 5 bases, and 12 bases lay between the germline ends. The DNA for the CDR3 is TGTGCCAGCAGTGAATCACTGGGGGGGACTGAAGCTTTCTTT. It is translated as CASSESLGGTEAFF.

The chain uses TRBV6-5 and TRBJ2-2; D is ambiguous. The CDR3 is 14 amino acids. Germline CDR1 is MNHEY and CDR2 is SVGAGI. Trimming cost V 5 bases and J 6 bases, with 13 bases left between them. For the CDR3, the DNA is TGTGCCAGCAGTCCCCTCGGGTGGGCCGGGGAGCTGTTTTTT. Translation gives CASSPLGWAGELFF.

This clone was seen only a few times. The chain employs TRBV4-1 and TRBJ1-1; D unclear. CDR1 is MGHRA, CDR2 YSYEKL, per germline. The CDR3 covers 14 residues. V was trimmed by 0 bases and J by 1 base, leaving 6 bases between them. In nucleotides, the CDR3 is TGCGCCAGCAGCCAAGATGGAGGGAACACTGAAGCTTTCTTT. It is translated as CASSQDGGNTEAFF.

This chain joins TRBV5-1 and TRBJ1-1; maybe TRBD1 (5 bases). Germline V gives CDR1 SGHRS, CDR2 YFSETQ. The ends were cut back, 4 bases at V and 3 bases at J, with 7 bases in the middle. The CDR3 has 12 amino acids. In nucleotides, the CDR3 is TGCGCCAGCAGCGGGGGGGACACTGAAGCTTTCTTT. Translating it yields CASSGGDTEAFF.

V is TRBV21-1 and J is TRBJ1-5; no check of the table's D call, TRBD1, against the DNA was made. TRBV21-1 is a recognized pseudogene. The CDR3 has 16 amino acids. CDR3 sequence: CASSKQGGRINQPQHF. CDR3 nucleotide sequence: TGTGCCAGCAGCAAGCAGGGTGGACGGATTAATCAGCCCCAGCATTTT.

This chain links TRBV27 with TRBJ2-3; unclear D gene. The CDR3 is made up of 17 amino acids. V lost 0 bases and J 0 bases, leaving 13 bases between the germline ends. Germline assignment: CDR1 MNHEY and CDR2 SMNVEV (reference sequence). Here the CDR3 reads CASSLSIGVTSTDTQYF. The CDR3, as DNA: TGTGCCAGCAGTTTATCGATAGGAGTTACTAGCACAGATACGCAGTATTTT.

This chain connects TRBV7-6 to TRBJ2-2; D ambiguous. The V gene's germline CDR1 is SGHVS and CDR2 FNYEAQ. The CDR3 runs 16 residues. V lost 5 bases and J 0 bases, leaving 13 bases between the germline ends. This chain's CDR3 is CASSPLPGPNTGELFF. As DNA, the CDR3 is TGTGCCAGCAGCCCCCTCCCAGGTCCGAACACCGGGGAGCTGTTTTTT.

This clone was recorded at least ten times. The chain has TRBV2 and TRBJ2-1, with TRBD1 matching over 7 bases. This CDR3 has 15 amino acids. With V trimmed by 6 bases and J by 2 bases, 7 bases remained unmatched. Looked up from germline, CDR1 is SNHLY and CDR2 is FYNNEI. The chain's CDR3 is CASRNTGTAYNEQFF. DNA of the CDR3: TGTGCCAGCAGGAATACCGGGACAGCCTACAATGAGCAGTTCTTC.

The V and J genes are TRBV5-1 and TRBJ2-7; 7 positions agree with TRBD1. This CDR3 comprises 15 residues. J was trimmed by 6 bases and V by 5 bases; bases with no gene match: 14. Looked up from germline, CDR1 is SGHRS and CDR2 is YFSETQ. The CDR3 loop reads CASRRGQDRSREQYF. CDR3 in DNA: TGCGCCAGCAGGCGAGGACAGGATCGGTCTCGCGAGCAGTACTTC.

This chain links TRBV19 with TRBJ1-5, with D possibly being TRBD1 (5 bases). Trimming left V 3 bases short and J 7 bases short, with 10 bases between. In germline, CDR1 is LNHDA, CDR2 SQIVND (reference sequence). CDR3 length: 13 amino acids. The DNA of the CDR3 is TGTGCCAGTAGTATCACAGGCCCCCAGCCCCAGCATTTT. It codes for CASSITGPQPQHF.

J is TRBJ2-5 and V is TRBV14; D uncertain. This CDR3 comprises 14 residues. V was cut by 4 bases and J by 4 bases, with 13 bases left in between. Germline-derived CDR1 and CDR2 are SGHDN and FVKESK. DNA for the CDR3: TGTGCCAGCAGCCCGCGGCAAAGTGGAGAGACCCAGTACTTC. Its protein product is CASSPRQSGETQYF.